Listed here are 19 T cell receptor beta chains from one sample, sequenced in a study of blood T cell repertoires in COVID-19. Data came from immunoSEQ multiplex PCR; TCRdb stores just in-frame clones and leaves some out. The sample gives 150,000 to 200,000 clones, 80% to 90% of which show up once; 3% to 3.5% is in the top ten. Sequenced input: peripheral blood. These receptors all come from a man aged 60-69 years with acute or convalescent COVID-19.

The chain combines TRBV3-1 (or the pseudogene TRBV3-2) with TRBJ2-7; D not certain. The CDR3 totals 11 residues. Trimming removed 3 bases at V and 5 bases at J, with 5 bases between. The germline CDR1 and CDR2 sequences are LGHDT and YNNKEL (reference sequence). CDR3 residues: CASSHADEQYF. The CDR3, as DNA: TGTGCCAGCAGCCATGCGGACGAGCAGTACTTC.

This clone is a singleton in its sample. The chain combines TRBV25-1 with TRBJ1-5, with D maybe TRBD1 (5 bases). V was clipped by 3 bases and J by 7 bases, with 13 bases between them. The germline gives CDR1 MGHDK, CDR2 SYGVNS. The CDR3 is 14 amino acids. DNA for the CDR3: TGTGCCAGCAGTGATGGGGGGTCTCCCCAGCCCCAGCATTTT. It yields the protein CASSDGGSPQPQHF.

This rearrangement joins TRBV11-2 to TRBJ2-5, with a possible D match to TRBD2 (5 bases). The CDR3 runs to 12 residues. V was shortened by 2 bases and J by 10 bases, with 11 bases between the two germline ends. Germline CDR1 SGHAT, CDR2 FQNNGV. The CDR3 loop reads CASSLSPGIQYF. In nucleotides, the CDR3 is TGTGCCAGCAGCTTATCCCCGGGGATCCAGTACTTC.

The chain uses TRBV5-1 and TRBJ2-1, with a tentative D call TRBD2 (6 bases). Trimming took 6 bases from V and 4 from J, leaving 11 bases between them. The CDR3 has 13 residues. Per germline, CDR1 SGHRS and CDR2 YFSETQ. The CDR3 DNA reads as TGCGCCAGCACTAGCGTTATTTACAATGAGCAGTTCTTC. Translating gives CASTSVIYNEQFF.

V gene TRBV4-2 combines with J gene TRBJ2-1; 7 nucleotides line up with TRBD2. Per germline, CDR1 LGHNA and CDR2 YNFKEQ. The CDR3 is 15 amino acids. V gave up 1 base and J gave up 6 bases; unmatched junction bases: 6. The CDR3 DNA sequence: TGTGCCAGCAGCCAAGGGGGCGGGAGTAGCAATGAGCAGTTCTTC. It translates to CASSQGGGSSNEQFF.

V and J are TRBV15 and TRBJ2-7; 14 bases are shared with TRBD2. The CDR3 covers 16 residues. Germline lookup yields CDR1 LNHNV and CDR2 YYDKDF (reference sequence). J gave up 7 bases and V 4 bases, and 9 bases lay outside the gene matches. The CDR3, as DNA: TGTGCCACCAGCAACGCCGGGACTAGCGGGAGAGGGGAGCAGTACTTC. Its protein is CATSNAGTSGRGEQYF.

The J gene is TRBJ2-1, the V gene TRBV6-2 or TRBV6-3, with 7 bases lining up with TRBD1. The V and J ends lost 3 bases and 4 bases, in that order; junction bases with no gene match: 15. The CDR3 sequence is 18 residues long. Germline CDR1 MNHEY, CDR2 SVGEGT. The CDR3 DNA is TGTGCCAGCAGTTATCCCATCCCGGGACAGCCCCCTTACAATGAGCAGTTCTTC. Translating it yields CASSYPIPGQPPYNEQFF.

The count of this clone is one. This sequence joins TRBV19 and TRBJ1-4, with D possibly matching TRBD1 (6 bases). The germline gives CDR1 LNHDA, CDR2 SQIVND (reference sequence). This CDR3 spans 18 amino acids. Trimming shortened V by 5 bases and J by 2 bases, and 21 bases separated the two germline ends. For the CDR3, the DNA is TGTGCCAGTAGTCTCTCGGTAGGGGGGGCCTCGACTAATGAAAAACTGTTTTTT. Translating it yields CASSLSVGGASTNEKLFF.

The chain is built from TRBV9 and TRBJ2-2, with D perhaps TRBD2 (5 bases). Trimming pared 0 bases from V and 7 bases from J, leaving 10 bases between. Germline CDR1 SGDLS, CDR2 YYNGEE. This CDR3 comprises 14 residues. The DNA for the CDR3 is TGTGCCAGCAGCGTAGCGGGATTGGGCGGGGAGCTGTTTTTT. This gives the protein CASSVAGLGGELFF.

The V and J genes are TRBV2 and TRBJ2-5; TRBD2 might be the D (5 bases). The CDR3 contains 13 residues. Trimming pared 5 bases from V and 7 bases from J, leaving 14 bases between. Looked up from germline, CDR1 is SNHLY and CDR2 is FYNNEI. The CDR3, as DNA: TGTGCCAGCAGTCTCGGAGGTAGTGGGACCCAGTACTTC. Its protein product is CASSLGGSGTQYF. Full variable domain (outside the CDR3, taken from reference TRBV2 and TRBJ2-5): EPEVTQTPSHQVTQMGQEVILRCVPISNHLYFYWYRQILGQKVEFLVSFYNNEISEKSEIFDDQFSVERPDGSNFTLKIRSTKLEDSAMYFCASSLGGSGTQYFGPGTRLLVL.

The gene calls are TRBV7-3 and TRBJ2-3; D possibly corresponds to TRBD2 (5 bases). V was clipped by 2 bases and J by 0 bases, with 9 bases between them. Looked up from germline, CDR1 is SGHTA and CDR2 is FQGTGA. CDR3 size: 15 residues. CDR3 nucleotide sequence: TGTGCCAGCAGCTTAGGGAGAGGGAGCACAGATACGCAGTATTTT. It specifies CASSLGRGSTDTQYF.

The chain carries TRBV7-2 and TRBJ1-6; TRBD1 might be the D (6 bases). CDR1 SGHTA and CDR2 FQGNSA come from the germline V gene. The CDR3 is 18 residues long. V lost 5 bases, J lost 4 bases, and 21 bases lay in between. The CDR3 DNA reads as TGTGCCAGCAGCCTGGGAAGTCAAGGGGGTTTTTATAATTCACCCCTCCACTTT. It codes for CASSLGSQGGFYNSPLHF.

DNA for the CDR3: TGTGCCAGCTCTCTAGGGGGACCGGGGCTCGGTCAGCCCCAGCATTTT. This translates into CASSLGGPGLGQPQHF. V usage is TRBV13 and J usage is TRBJ1-5, with D perhaps matching TRBD1 (6 bases). This CDR3 has 16 residues. The V gene lost 8 bases and the J gene lost 6 bases, with 23 bases spanning the gap. Germline V gene lookup returns CDR1 PRHDT and CDR2 FYEKMQ (reference sequence).

This clone was observed a single time. The gene calls are TRBV18 and TRBJ2-5; no reliable D call. Per the germline V gene, CDR1 is KGHSH and CDR2 is LQKENI. CDR3 length: 13 residues. The V gene lost 3 bases and the J gene lost 5 bases, with 10 bases spanning the gap. The CDR3 DNA is TGTGCCAGCTCACCCGCTCGGGTTGAGACCCAGTACTTC. Translated, it gives CASSPARVETQYF.

This sequence joins TRBV6-2 or TRBV6-3 and TRBJ2-7, with 11 bases identical to TRBD2. This CDR3 region has 16 residues. Trimming removed 2 bases from V and 4 bases from J; junction bases left unmatched: 7. Germline CDR1 is MNHEY and CDR2 is SVGEGT. The CDR3 DNA reads TGTGCCAGCAGTTACCGAGGACTAGCGGGCTGGTACGAGCAGTACTTC. This gives the protein CASSYRGLAGWYEQYF.

The CDR3, as DNA: TGTGCCAGCAGCCCGACTAGCGGGAGTGCAGATACGCAGTATTTT. Translating gives CASSPTSGSADTQYF. The chain employs TRBV7-2 and TRBJ2-3; TRBD2 aligns across 12 bases. Per the germline V gene, CDR1 is SGHTA and CDR2 is FQGNSA. V lost 5 bases and J lost 4; bases outside the gene matches: 4. This CDR3 has 15 amino acids.

This clone was recorded only once. V and J are TRBV5-5 and TRBJ2-2, with 7 nucleotides matching TRBD2. This CDR3 has 17 amino acids. Germline V lookup: CDR1 SGHKS, CDR2 YYEKEE (reference sequence). The V and J ends lost 0 bases and 5 bases, in that order; junction bases with no gene match: 10. CDR3 DNA sequence: TGTGCCAGCAGCTTGGGTGGGGCGGGAGTAAGAACCGGGGAGCTGTTTTTT. As protein: CASSLGGAGVRTGELFF.

This chain joins TRBV27 and TRBJ2-3; 7 bases map to TRBD2. Looked up from germline, CDR1 is MNHEY and CDR2 is SMNVEV (reference sequence). The CDR3 length is 16 residues. Trimming cost V 7 bases and J 0 bases; bases outside gene matches: 10. CDR3 region: CASNVKSGVSTDTQYF. The CDR3 nucleotides read TGTGCCAGCAATGTAAAGAGCGGGGTTAGCACAGATACGCAGTATTTT.

In its sample, this clone was seen many times. The chain is built from TRBV28 and TRBJ2-2, with 14 bases lining up with TRBD2. The CDR3 length is 14 residues. Trimming removed 6 bases from V and 6 bases from J; junction bases left unmatched: 0. CDR1 is MDHEN and CDR2 is SYDVKM in the germline V gene. The CDR3 bases are TGTGCCAGCAGGACTAGCGGGAGGGCCGGGGAGCTGTTTTTT. Protein product: CASRTSGRAGELFF.